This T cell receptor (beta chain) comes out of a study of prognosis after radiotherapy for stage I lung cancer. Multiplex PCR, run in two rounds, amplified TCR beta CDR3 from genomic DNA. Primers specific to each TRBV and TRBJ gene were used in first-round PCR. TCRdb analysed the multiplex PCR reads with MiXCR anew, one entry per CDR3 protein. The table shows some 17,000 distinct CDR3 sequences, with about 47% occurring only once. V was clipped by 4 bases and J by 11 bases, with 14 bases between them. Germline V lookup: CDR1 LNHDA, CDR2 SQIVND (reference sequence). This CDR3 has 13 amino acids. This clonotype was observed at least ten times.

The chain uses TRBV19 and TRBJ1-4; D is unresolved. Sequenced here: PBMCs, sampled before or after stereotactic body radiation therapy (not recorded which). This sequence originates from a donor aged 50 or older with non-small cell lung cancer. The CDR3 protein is CASSNREGRKLFF. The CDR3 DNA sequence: TGTGCCAGTAGTAACCGTGAGGGTCGGAAACTGTTTTTT.